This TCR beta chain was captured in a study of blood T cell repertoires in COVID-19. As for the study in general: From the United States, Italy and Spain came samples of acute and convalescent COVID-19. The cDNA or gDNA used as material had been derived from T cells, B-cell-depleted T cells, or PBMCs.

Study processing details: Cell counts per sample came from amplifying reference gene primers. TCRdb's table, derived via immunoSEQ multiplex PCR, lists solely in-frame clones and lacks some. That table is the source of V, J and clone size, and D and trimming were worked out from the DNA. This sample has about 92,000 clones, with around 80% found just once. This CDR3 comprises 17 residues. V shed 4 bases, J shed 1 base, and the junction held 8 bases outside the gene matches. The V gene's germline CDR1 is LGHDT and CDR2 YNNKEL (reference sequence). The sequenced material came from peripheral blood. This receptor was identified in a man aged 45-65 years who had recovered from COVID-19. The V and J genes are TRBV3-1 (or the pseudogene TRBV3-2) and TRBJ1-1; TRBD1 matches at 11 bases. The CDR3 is CASSRQRTGGENTEAFF. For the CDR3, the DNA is TGTGCCAGCAGCCGTCAGCGGACAGGGGGCGAGAACACTGAAGCTTTCTTT.